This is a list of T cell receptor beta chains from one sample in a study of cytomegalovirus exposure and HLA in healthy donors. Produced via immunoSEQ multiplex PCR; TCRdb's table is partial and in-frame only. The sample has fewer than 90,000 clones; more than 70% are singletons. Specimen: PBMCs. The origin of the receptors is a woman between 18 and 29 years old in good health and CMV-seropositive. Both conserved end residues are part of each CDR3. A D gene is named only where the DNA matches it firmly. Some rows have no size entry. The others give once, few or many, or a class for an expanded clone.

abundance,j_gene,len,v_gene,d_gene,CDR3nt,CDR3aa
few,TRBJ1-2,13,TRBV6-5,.,TGTGCCAGCAGTTACCGCAGGGGCTTCGGCTACACCTTC,CASSYRRGFGYTF
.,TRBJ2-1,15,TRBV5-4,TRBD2,TGTGCCAGCAGCCGGACTAGCGGGGGGGCAGTGGAGCAGTTCTTC,CASSRTSGGAVEQFF
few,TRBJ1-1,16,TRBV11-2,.,TGTGCCAGCAGCTTAGATCCGGGATTGTTGAACACTGAAGCTTTCTTT,CASSLDPGLLNTEAFF
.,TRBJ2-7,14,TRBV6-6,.,TGTGCCAGCAGTGGAGGGACGGCTACCTACGAGCAGTACTTC,CASSGGTATYEQYF
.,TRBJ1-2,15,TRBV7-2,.,TGTGCCAGCAGCTTAGTAGGCAGCGACGGCTATGGCTACACCTTC,CASSLVGSDGYGYTF
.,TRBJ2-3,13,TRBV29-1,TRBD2,TGCAGCGTCCTAAGCGGGGGGGCCGGTACGCAGTATTTT,CSVLSGGAGTQYF
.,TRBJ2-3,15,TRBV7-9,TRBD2,TGTGCCAGCAGCCACCCGGGGGGGAGACCAGATACGCAGTATTTT,CASSHPGGRPDTQYF
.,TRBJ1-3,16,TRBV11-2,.,TGTGCCAGCAGCCCGACCGCGGTGTTCTCTGGAAACACCATATATTTT,CASSPTAVFSGNTIYF
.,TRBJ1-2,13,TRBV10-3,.,TGTGCCATCAGTCTTGAGGGCTACTATGGCTACACCTTC,CAISLEGYYGYTF
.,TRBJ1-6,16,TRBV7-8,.,TGTGCCAGCAGGGAACCTAGACAGGCTTATAATTCACCCCTCCACTTT,CASREPRQAYNSPLHF
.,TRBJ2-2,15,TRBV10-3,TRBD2,TGTGCCATCAATGGGGGACTAGCGCAGGCCGGGGAGCTGTTTTTT,CAINGGLAQAGELFF
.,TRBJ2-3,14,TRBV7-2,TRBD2,TGTGCCAGCAGCCGAGCGGGGGTCACAGATACGCAGTATTTT,CASSRAGVTDTQYF
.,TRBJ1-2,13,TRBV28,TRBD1,TGTGCCAACTCTGGACAGGGAGGCTATGGCTACACCTTC,CANSGQGGYGYTF
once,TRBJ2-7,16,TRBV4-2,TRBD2,TGTGCCAGCAGCACCTCACTAGCGGGGAGGGCTTCCGAGCAGTACTTC,CASSTSLAGRASEQYF
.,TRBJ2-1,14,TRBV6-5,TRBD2,TGTGCCAGCAGGAGCGGGGAAGCCTACAATGAGCAGTTCTTC,CASRSGEAYNEQFF
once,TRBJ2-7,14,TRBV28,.,TGTGCCAGCAGGGCGGGGTCTAGTACCCACGAGCAGTACTTC,CASRAGSSTHEQYF
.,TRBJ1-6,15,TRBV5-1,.,TGCGCCAGCAGCTTGGTGTCACGGGGAAATTCACCCCTCCACTTT,CASSLVSRGNSPLHF
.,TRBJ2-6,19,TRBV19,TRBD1,TGTGCCAGTAGGCCCGGGACAGGGTTTTCCCCCTCTGGGGCCAACGTCCTGACTTTC,CASRPGTGFSPSGANVLTF
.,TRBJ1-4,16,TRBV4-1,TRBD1,TGCGCCAGCAGCCAAGACCAGGGGGCACCTAATGAAAAACTGTTTTTT,CASSQDQGAPNEKLFF
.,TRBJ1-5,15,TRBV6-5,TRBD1,TGTGCCAGCAGGCCTCTTACAGGGGGCAGCCAGCCCCAGCATTTT,CASRPLTGGSQPQHF
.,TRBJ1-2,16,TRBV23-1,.,TGCGCCAGCAGTCCTCCACTCCCGCCCGCTAACTATGGCTACACCTTC,CASSPPLPPANYGYTF
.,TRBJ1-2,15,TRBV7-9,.,TGTGCCAGCAGCTTCGCAGACAAACTTCACTATGGCTACACCTTC,CASSFADKLHYGYTF
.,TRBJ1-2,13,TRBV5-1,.,TGCGCCAGCAGCTTGATCAGGGACTATGGCTACACCTTC,CASSLIRDYGYTF
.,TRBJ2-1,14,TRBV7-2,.,TGTGCCAGCAGCGACACTAGGGGGTCCAATGAGCAGTTCTTC,CASSDTRGSNEQFF
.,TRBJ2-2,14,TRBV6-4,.,TGTGCCAGCAGTGAAGAGACTCACACCGGGGAGCTGTTTTTT,CASSEETHTGELFF
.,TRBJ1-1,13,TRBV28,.,TGTGCCAGCAGTTTCCGGCGGAGCACTGAAGCTTTCTTT,CASSFRRSTEAFF
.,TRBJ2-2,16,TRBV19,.,TGTGCCAGTAGTATAGATAACTCAGGGCCCACCGGGGAGCTGTTTTTT,CASSIDNSGPTGELFF
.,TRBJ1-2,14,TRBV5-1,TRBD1,TGCGCCAGCAGCATCCGGACAGGACGCTATGGCTACACCTTC,CASSIRTGRYGYTF
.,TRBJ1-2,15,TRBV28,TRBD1,TGTGCCAGTATTGGCAGGGGGCCCACTAACTATGGCTACACCTTC,CASIGRGPTNYGYTF
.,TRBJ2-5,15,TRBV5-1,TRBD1,TGCGCCAGCAGCTTTTCGGGACAGCCTCAAGAGACCCAGTACTTC,CASSFSGQPQETQYF
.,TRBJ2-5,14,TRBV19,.,TGTGCCAGTAGGGAGGTCAGAGACCAAGAGACCCAGTACTTC,CASREVRDQETQYF
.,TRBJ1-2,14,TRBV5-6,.,TGTGCCAGCAGCTTGCCTTCGGGGTGGTATGGCTACACCTTC,CASSLPSGWYGYTF
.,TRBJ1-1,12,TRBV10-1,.,TGCGCCACCGAGCCAGGGGTGACTGAAGCTTTCTTT,CATEPGVTEAFF
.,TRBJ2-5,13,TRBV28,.,TGTGCCAGCAGTTCCGGACAGCAAGAGACCCAGTACTTC,CASSSGQQETQYF
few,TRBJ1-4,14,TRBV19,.,TGTGCCAGTAGTCTGACTCGGTCTAGTGAAAAACTGTTTTTT,CASSLTRSSEKLFF
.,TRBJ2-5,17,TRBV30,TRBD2,TGTGCCTGGAGTCCGGGGACTAGCGGGGGGGGACCCGAGACCCAGTACTTC,CAWSPGTSGGGPETQYF
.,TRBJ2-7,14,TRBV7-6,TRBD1,TGTGCCAGCAGCCCTGCCGGGGACAGGTACGAGCAGTACTTC,CASSPAGDRYEQYF
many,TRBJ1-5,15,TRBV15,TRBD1,TGTGCCACCAGCGCCGGGACAGGGTATAATCAGCCCCAGCATTTT,CATSAGTGYNQPQHF
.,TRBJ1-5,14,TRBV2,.,TGTGCCAGCACCCCGACAGATAGCAATCAGCCCCAGCATTTT,CASTPTDSNQPQHF